This T cell receptor beta chain was sequenced in a study of T cells in Graves' hyperthyroidism and ophthalmopathy (dated by TCRdb to about 2019). About the investigation overall: TCR V-J signatures able to tell the groups apart were searched for in a discovery cohort of approximately 95 patients, of whom over 40 had Graves' ophthalmopathy and 55 to 65 had stable Graves' hyperthyroidism. Whether ophthalmopathy could be predicted prospectively was tested in an independent validation cohort made up of roughly 19 hyperthyroidism patients plus 17 patients who later progressed to ophthalmopathy. The 80 to 100 discovery patients were randomly divided into training and test sets at a 7:3 ratio. The study also compared thyroid tissue and blood T-cell repertoires from roughly six Graves' hyperthyroidism patients. Once sampling was done, hyperthyroidism patients were given methimazole at a starting dose of 30 mg daily, whereas ophthalmopathy patients were given high-dose intravenous methylprednisolone. According to the paper, TCR Vbeta CDR3 sequencing was carried out on 135 peripheral blood samples, which came from over 40 ophthalmopathy, approximately 72 hyperthyroidism and some 17 progressor patients.

Here is what the overall study found, with its caveats: Ophthalmopathy was separated from stable hyperthyroidism by a 13 V-J signature model, with about 88% sensitivity and about 84% specificity obtained in cross-validation and 80%/75% obtained in testing. No statistical method was used to fix the sample size in advance, and group allocation was not hidden from the investigators. During validation, the model predicted progression to ophthalmopathy a median of around six months ahead of onset, with 70.59% sensitivity and under 85% specificity. Most expanded thyroid clonotypes (frequency above 0.001) were also detected in blood, a finding suggesting that blood repertoires may reflect thyroid immune responses.

The germline V gene supplies CDR1 SQVTM and CDR2 ANQGSEA. The cysteine opens and the phenylalanine closes a CDR3 of 18 amino acids. Only the CDR3 portion is preserved as DNA: 54 bases, with reading frame beginning at the first base. V is pruned by 0 bases and J by 0 bases, leaving 7 bases of the junction without a gene match. The TCR beta CDR3 regions were amplified from the RNA transcripts. The TCR CDR3 was subjected to a first round of RT-PCR using the HTBI primer set and the Qiagen OneStep RT-PCR kit. Libraries were constructed in a second round of multiplex PCR, after which size selection and purification were performed. Libraries were sequenced paired-end with 100 bp reads on an Illumina HiSeq2000. Processing in the source paper ran as follows. SOAPnuke was used to process the raw data, removing reads that contained adapters or uncalled bases, had a mean Phred below 15, or lacked an exact match to the constant primer or identifier. COPE v1.2.5 was used to merge high-quality paired reads, and clonotypes were defined as unique nucleotide sequences. MiTCR v1.1 was used to align clonotypes to the IMGT TRBV, TRBD and TRBJ reference segments. The analysis included only V-J combinations with a frequency above 0.0001, which together covered roughly 99% of the repertoires. The TCS score was defined as the ratio of F50 (clonal expansion) to E x V (chaos), calculated using BLOSUM62-based TCRdist between CDR3 peptides within each V-J. Welch's t-statistics and random forest reduced 514 V-J features to 13, which were used in a naive Bayes classifier (R e1071). The similarity between thyroid and blood repertoires was quantified using the Morisita-Horn index. In TCRdb, the public reads were trimmed at Q25 with fastp and aligned with MiXCR, with productive beta chains retained. Rows merge per CDR3 protein into single entries with the most common DNA and genes. The V and J calls, along with clone size, are taken from TCRdb and not from the paper's own processing. The sample table contains 500,000 to 750,000 distinct CDR3 sequences; only one count was recorded for about 45% of them. The biggest ten clones account for about 8.3% of the sample.

Stable Graves' hyperthyroidism was defined as the absence of progression to ophthalmopathy over 18 months of follow-up. The hyperthyroidism patients were between 18 and 65 years old and newly diagnosed, with a disease duration of less than 2 months. The study excluded patients with uncontrolled infections, other autoimmune diseases, pregnancy or lactation. Diagnoses were based on clinical symptoms, serum thyroxine and TRAb, thyroid ultrasound and orbital computed tomography. Trizol reagent was used to extract total RNA, and RNA quality was then checked on an Agilent 2100 Bioanalyzer. Comments on this clonotype: The antigen it recognizes is unknown. No clone much larger than this one lies a single base away; base qualities are absent.

Here the chain combines TRBV29-1 and TRBJ2-2; TRBD1 lines up with 10 middle nucleotides. Sample: peripheral blood or thyroid tissue (not recorded which). This receptor was identified in a woman aged 18-29 years with Graves' hyperthyroidism. The CDR3 loop reads CSVEDRTGGLANTGELFF. The base sequence is TGCAGCGTTGAAGATAGGACAGGGGGACTAGCGAACACCGGGGAGCTGTTTTTT.